The clone carrying this T cell receptor beta chain was observed many times. This specimen comes from a study of human T cells and chemical hapten exposure. Time point meaning: patch test 1, 2 weeks after DPC sensitization. Treatment described: therapeutic diphenylcyclopropenone sensitization with weekly scalp DPC. The germline CDR1 and CDR2 sequences are DFQATT and SNEGSKA (reference sequence). The CDR3 totals 15 residues. V was pared by 3 bases and J by 6 bases, with 18 bases between. Each CDR3 protein gets one entry after TCRdb re-called the RACE reads with MiXCR. The sample records some 120,000 distinct CDR3 sequences, around 10% being singletons.

This clonotype was obtained from a woman aged 45-59 years with alopecia areata. Some clones in this sample may be carry-over from other donors' samples. The J gene is TRBJ2-4, the V gene TRBV20-1; D may be TRBD2 (6 bases). Sequences were derived from whole blood, sampled in connection with sensitization to the hapten diphenylcyclopropenone (DPC). The CDR3 nucleotides are TGCAGTGCTAGCTTTGGGACTCCGTCAGGAAACATTCAGTACTTC. Translation gives CSASFGTPSGNIQYF.